The clone carrying this T cell receptor (beta chain) has just one count. Antigen: not known. Other DNA sequences in this specimen translate into the identical CDR3. The data were taken from a study of coeliac disease. Study-wide results and limits: Intraepithelial and lamina propria fractions were not highly pure.

TCRdb keeps only in-frame clones here, not all; method: immunoSEQ multiplex PCR. The sample consists of about 3,300 clones, approximately 71% of them appearing once. The CDR3 contains 14 residues. With 5 bases removed from V and 2 bases from J, the gap between germline ends came to 12 bases. Germline loops: CDR1 SEHNR, CDR2 FQNEAQ (reference sequence). V is TRBV7-9 and J is TRBJ1-1; possibly TRBD1 for D (6 bases). The sequencing sample was made of lymphocytes from the gut lamina propria. The receptor was isolated from an elderly man without celiac disease. The CDR3 bases are TGTGCCAGCAGCACCGGACAGCTCAACACTGAAGCTTTCTTT. Residues: CASSTGQLNTEAFF.